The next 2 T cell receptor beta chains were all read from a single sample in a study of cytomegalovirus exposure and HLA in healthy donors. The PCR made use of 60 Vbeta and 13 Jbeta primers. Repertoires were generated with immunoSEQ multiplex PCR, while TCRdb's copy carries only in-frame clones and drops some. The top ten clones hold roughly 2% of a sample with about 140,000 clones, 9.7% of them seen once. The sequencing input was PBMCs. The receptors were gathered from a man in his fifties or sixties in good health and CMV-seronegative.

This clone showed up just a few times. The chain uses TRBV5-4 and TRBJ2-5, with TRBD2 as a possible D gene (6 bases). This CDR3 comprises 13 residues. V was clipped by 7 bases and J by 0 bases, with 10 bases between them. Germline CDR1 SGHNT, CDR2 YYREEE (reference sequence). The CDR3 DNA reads TGTGCCAGCCGGGCGGGGAACCAAGAGACCCAGTACTTC. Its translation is CASRAGNQETQYF.

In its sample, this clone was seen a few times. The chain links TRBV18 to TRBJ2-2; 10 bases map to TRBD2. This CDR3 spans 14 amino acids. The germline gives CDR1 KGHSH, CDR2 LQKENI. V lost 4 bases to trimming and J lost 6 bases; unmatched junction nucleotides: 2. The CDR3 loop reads CASSLSGRSGELFF. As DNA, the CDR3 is TGTGCCAGCTCACTTAGCGGGAGGTCCGGGGAGCTGTTTTTT. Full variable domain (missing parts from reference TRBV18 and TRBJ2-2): NAGVMQNPRHLVRRRGQEARLRCSPMKGHSHVYWYRQLPEEGLKFMVYLQKENIIDESGMPKERFSAEFPKEGPSILRIQQVVRGDSAAYFCASSLSGRSGELFFGEGSRLTVL.